The rows below give T cell receptor beta chains drawn from one sample of a study of blood T cell repertoires in COVID-19. Produced via immunoSEQ multiplex PCR; TCRdb's table is partial and in-frame only. This sample has around 300,000 clones, with approximately 90% found just once. The sequencing input was PBMCs or T cells enriched from blood (not recorded which). The source of these receptors is a woman aged 45 to 65 who had recovered from COVID-19. CDR3s include the opening cysteine and the closing phenylalanine or tryptophan. Fields, in order: V gene, J gene, D gene, clone size, CDR3 protein, CDR3 DNA. D genes are given only for firm matches. Clone size appears in some rows only: once, few, many, or a class for an expanded clone.

TRBV7-3	TRBJ2-6	TRBD1	-	CASSLSGGSGANVLTF	TGTGCCAGCAGCTTATCAGGGGGCTCTGGGGCCAACGTCCTGACTTTC
TRBV6-2/TRBV6-3	TRBJ1-1	-	-	CASGPNRVGTEAFF	TGTGCCAGCGGCCCGAACAGGGTGGGCACTGAAGCTTTCTTT
TRBV28	TRBJ2-7	-	-	CASSSSLAPEQYF	TGTGCCAGCAGTAGTAGCCTCGCGCCCGAGCAGTACTTC
TRBV9	TRBJ2-1	-	-	CASSVVAGRFLNEQFF	TGTGCCAGCAGCGTAGTGGCGGGTAGGTTTTTAAATGAGCAGTTCTTC
TRBV28	TRBJ1-3	-	-	CASSLGGSGNTIYF	TGTGCCAGCAGTTTGGGGGGGTCTGGAAACACCATATATTTT
TRBV14	TRBJ2-1	TRBD2	-	CASSQDRRELYNEQFF	TGTGCCAGCAGCCAAGATCGGCGGGAGCTTTACAATGAGCAGTTCTTC
TRBV21-1	TRBJ1-4	-	-	CASSRRKLGGEKLFF	TGTGCCAGCAGCCGTCGAAAATTGGGCGGGGAAAAACTGTTTTTT
TRBV9	TRBJ2-1	-	-	CASSVEPLPQVEQFF	TGTGCCAGCAGCGTAGAACCTCTTCCCCAGGTTGAGCAGTTCTTC
TRBV14	TRBJ1-1	-	-	CASSQGGVGGWTEAFF	TGTGCCAGCAGCCAAGGAGGGGTAGGGGGTTGGACTGAAGCTTTCTTT
TRBV29-1	TRBJ1-2	TRBD1	-	CSVVLQGARLRGYTF	TGCAGCGTAGTCCTACAGGGGGCGCGTCTAAGGGGCTACACCTTC
TRBV20-1	TRBJ1-4	-	-	CSGVGEKLFF	TGCAGTGGGGTCGGGGAAAAACTGTTTTTT
TRBV19	TRBJ1-2	-	-	CASKRFTGEVYGYTF	TGCGCCAGTAAACGCTTCACCGGGGAGGTCTATGGCTACACCTTC
TRBV14	TRBJ2-3	-	-	CASSQLTDTQYF	TGTGCCAGCAGCCAGTTAACAGATACGCAGTATTTT
TRBV4-2	TRBJ2-3	TRBD1	-	CASSQGTGDGADTQYF	TGTGCCAGCAGCCAAGGGACAGGGGATGGGGCAGATACGCAGTATTTT
TRBV19	TRBJ1-1	TRBD1	once	CASNPWWGQTEAFF	TGTGCCAGCAACCCCTGGTGGGGACAGACTGAAGCTTTCTTT
TRBV11-3	TRBJ2-7	-	-	CASSLRGYEQYF	TGTGCCAGCAGCTTAAGGGGGTACGAGCAGTACTTC
TRBV6-5	TRBJ1-1	-	-	CASSRLWGSTEAFF	TGTGCCAGCAGTCGTCTATGGGGCAGCACTGAAGCTTTCTTT
TRBV27	TRBJ2-5	-	-	CASSPHRGRGSETQYF	TGTGCCAGCAGTCCACACAGGGGGAGGGGATCTGAGACCCAGTACTTC
TRBV7-2	TRBJ2-3	-	-	CASSSRQLGGSTDTQYF	TGTGCCAGCAGCTCGAGGCAGCTCGGCGGCAGCACAGATACGCAGTATTTT
TRBV30	TRBJ1-2	TRBD1	once	CAWRDRGFGRYTF	TGTGCCTGGAGGGACAGGGGGTTTGGACGCTACACCTTC
TRBV7-2	TRBJ1-1	TRBD1	once	CASSFGTVNTEAFF	TGTGCCAGCAGCTTCGGGACAGTTAACACTGAAGCTTTCTTT
TRBV24-1	TRBJ1-5	-	-	CATQDARNSNQPQHF	TGTGCCACCCAAGACGCCAGGAATAGCAATCAGCCCCAGCATTTT
TRBV4-3	TRBJ2-3	-	-	CASSQVDNTDTQYF	TGCGCCAGCAGCCAAGTCGACAACACAGATACGCAGTATTTT
TRBV28	TRBJ1-1	TRBD1	-	CASRKTGGESGTEAFF	TGTGCCAGCAGAAAAACAGGGGGCGAGTCTGGCACTGAAGCTTTCTTT
TRBV28	TRBJ1-4	-	-	CASSLGALEKLFF	TGTGCCAGCAGTTTGGGGGCGCTGGAAAAACTGTTTTTT
TRBV4-1	TRBJ1-1	-	-	CASSKTGGNTEAFF	TGCGCCAGCAGCAAAACGGGGGGAAACACTGAAGCTTTCTTT
TRBV7-3	TRBJ2-7	-	-	CASSLKGGDPRYEQYF	TGTGCCAGCAGCTTAAAGGGGGGGGACCCCAGATACGAGCAGTACTTC
TRBV4-2	TRBJ2-2	TRBD2	-	CASSQGSGGGPTGELFF	TGTGCCAGCAGCCAGGGTTCCGGCGGGGGGCCCACCGGGGAGCTGTTTTTT
TRBV7-3	TRBJ2-1	TRBD2	once	CASSSPGLGPYNEQFF	TGTGCCAGCAGCTCACCGGGACTAGGACCCTACAATGAGCAGTTCTTC
TRBV7-2	TRBJ2-3	TRBD2	-	CASSLALAGVLTDTQYF	TGTGCCAGCAGCTTAGCACTAGCGGGCGTCCTCACAGATACGCAGTATTTT
TRBV27	TRBJ1-2	-	once	CASSFSRGYGYTF	TGTGCCAGCAGTTTCAGTAGGGGCTATGGCTACACCTTC
TRBV5-1	TRBJ2-5	TRBD1	-	CASSLARDRKETQYF	TGCGCCAGCAGCTTGGCCCGGGACAGGAAAGAGACCCAGTACTTC
TRBV7-2	TRBJ2-5	-	-	CASSQQVRDGETQYF	TGTGCCAGCAGCCAGCAGGTCAGGGATGGAGAGACCCAGTACTTC
TRBV27	TRBJ2-7	TRBD1	-	CASSLVGQGLYEQYF	TGTGCCAGCAGTTTAGTGGGACAGGGGTTGTACGAGCAGTACTTC
TRBV6-5	TRBJ1-3	-	-	CASSPGRVSGNTIYF	TGTGCCAGCAGCCCGGGTCGGGTCTCTGGAAACACCATATATTTT
TRBV11-2	TRBJ2-1	-	-	CASSTGGAGEQFF	TGTGCCAGCAGCACCGGGGGAGCAGGTGAGCAGTTCTTC
TRBV9	TRBJ2-3	TRBD2	-	CASSSHTTSGGDTQYF	TGTGCCAGCAGCTCCCATACGACTAGCGGGGGCGATACGCAGTATTTT
TRBV4-1	TRBJ2-3	TRBD2	-	CASSQVVAGVILDTQYF	TGCGCCAGCAGCCAAGTCGTAGCGGGAGTTATATTAGATACGCAGTATTTT
TRBV11-2	TRBJ2-3	TRBD2	-	CASSPLAGEVGTQYF	TGTGCCAGCAGCCCCTTAGCGGGTGAGGTAGGAACGCAGTATTTT
TRBV2	TRBJ1-1	-	-	CASRTGHVNTEAFF	TGTGCCAGCAGAACAGGACACGTGAACACTGAAGCTTTCTTT
TRBV14	TRBJ1-6	TRBD1	-	CASSQLPGQSNSPLHF	TGTGCCAGCAGCCAACTTCCGGGACAGAGTAATTCACCCCTCCACTTT
TRBV6-2/TRBV6-3	TRBJ2-7	-	-	CASSYGRWTTLGGEQYF	TGTGCCAGCAGTTACGGTCGCTGGACGACGCTCGGAGGCGAGCAGTACTTC
TRBV9	TRBJ2-2	TRBD2	-	CASSSLAGGPTGELFF	TGTGCCAGCAGCTCCCTCGCGGGAGGGCCAACCGGGGAGCTGTTTTTT
TRBV7-3	TRBJ2-7	TRBD1	-	CASSLSADRVGRQYF	TGTGCCAGCAGCTTATCAGCCGACAGGGTGGGTCGGCAGTACTTC
TRBV6-2/TRBV6-3	TRBJ2-2	TRBD2	-	CASSTTSGELPTGELFF	TGTGCCAGCAGCACGACTAGCGGGGAGCTCCCTACCGGGGAGCTGTTTTTT
TRBV28	TRBJ1-2	-	-	CASTPNGSRVRGYTF	TGTGCCAGCACCCCCAATGGATCCAGGGTTAGAGGCTACACCTTC
TRBV30	TRBJ1-2	TRBD1	-	CAWVPGTGVTSYGYTF	TGTGCCTGGGTCCCCGGGACAGGGGTTACAAGCTATGGCTACACCTTC
TRBV7-9	TRBJ1-1	TRBD1	-	CASSLTQGAAEAFF	TGTGCCAGCAGCTTAACCCAGGGGGCCGCTGAAGCTTTCTTT
TRBV2	TRBJ1-5	-	-	CASSDGEVGNQPQHF	TGTGCCAGCAGTGACGGAGAGGTGGGCAATCAGCCCCAGCATTTT
TRBV15	TRBJ2-7	-	-	CATSSLGDYEQYF	TGTGCCACCAGCAGTTTAGGGGATTACGAGCAGTACTTC
TRBV28	TRBJ1-2	TRBD1	-	CASRRQGPGYTF	TGTGCCAGCAGACGACAGGGCCCGGGCTACACCTTC
TRBV7-9	TRBJ1-4	TRBD1	few	CASSLDWTGKEKLFF	TGTGCCAGCAGCTTAGACTGGACAGGGAAGGAAAAACTGTTTTTT
TRBV6-2/TRBV6-3	TRBJ1-4	-	-	CASSPYLPKLFF	TGTGCCAGCAGTCCGTATCTTCCGAAACTGTTTTTT
TRBV5-4	TRBJ2-3	-	-	CASSSGISDTQYF	TGTGCCAGCAGCTCCGGGATCTCAGATACGCAGTATTTT
TRBV28	TRBJ1-6	-	-	CASSGGGVNSPLHF	TGTGCCAGCAGCGGCGGGGGAGTTAATTCACCCCTCCACTTT
TRBV6-5	TRBJ2-7	-	few	CASSSLGPPYEQYF	TGTGCCAGCAGTTCCTTGGGGCCCCCCTACGAGCAGTACTTC
TRBV28	TRBJ2-7	-	-	CASNRYSSYEQYF	TGTGCCAGCAATAGGTACAGCTCCTACGAGCAGTACTTC